This TCR beta chain was profiled in a study of T cell responses to AZD1222 COVID-19 vaccine. The wider study: Doses given second, at about 4 or about 12 weeks, were pooled. Study-wide results and limits: Repertoires were obtained only post-peak T cell response. Per reports, nearly half of all spike-specific TCRs target regions that are unmutated in variants. Spike-wide vaccine-associated CD4 TCRs dominated at 160-218 and 743-854.

A remark on this clone: Its target is unknown.

Germline V gene sequence: CDR1 MGHDK, CDR2 SYGVNS. The CDR3 length is 15 residues. With 2 bases removed from V and 6 bases from J, the gap between germline ends came to 16 bases. Here immunoSEQ multiplex PCR was the method, and the copy in TCRdb shows in-frame clones only, minus some. The table records 140,000 to 150,000 clones, approximately 83% of them present only once. This clonotype originated in an adult in good health. This specimen was peripheral blood, taken on day 0 of AZD1222 vaccination. The rearrangement joins TRBV25-1 to TRBJ1-2; TRBD1 is a possible D gene (6 bases). The CDR3 DNA reads TGTGCCAGCAGTGAACCTGAACGGGGGCGAGATGGCTACACCTTC. Translation: CASSEPERGRDGYTF.